This T cell receptor beta chain was recorded in a study of human T cells and chemical hapten exposure. Study-level information: The scalp of each patient received a weekly diphenylcyclopropenone dose for the full roughly 24-week study. Alopecia areata, totalis or universalis affected patients, mainly female.

This clonotype came up many times. Time point reported: patch test 1, 2 weeks after DPC sensitization. Documented treatment: therapeutic diphenylcyclopropenone sensitization with weekly scalp DPC. Each CDR3 protein is one row after TCRdb ran MiXCR on the RACE reads. This sample has 300,000 to 400,000 distinct CDR3 sequences, with around 7% found just once. This TCR derives from a woman aged 18-30 years with alopecia areata. Some clones in this sample may be carry-over from other donors' samples. Source: whole blood, taken in connection with sensitization to the hapten diphenylcyclopropenone (DPC).

CDR3 residues: CASTAAQTGGSPLHF. For the CDR3, the DNA is TGCGCCAGCACCGCGGCACAAACAGGGGGCTCACCCCTCCACTTT. The chain links TRBV5-1 to TRBJ1-6, with TRBD1 matching 9 bases. Germline V gene sequence: CDR1 SGHRS, CDR2 YFSETQ. With V trimmed by 6 bases and J by 10 bases, 11 bases remained unmatched. The CDR3 is made up of 15 amino acids.